A selection of T cell receptor beta chains follows, all from one sample in a study of Tregs in tolerant kidney transplant recipients. TCRdb's table, derived via immunoSEQ multiplex PCR, lists solely in-frame clones and lacks some. This table holds 62,000 or so clones, 98% found once. This material consisted of Tregs from blood, taken before the transplant. These receptors originate from a human donor who received a combined kidney and bone marrow transplant. CDR3s include the opening cysteine and the closing phenylalanine or tryptophan. Each record gives: J gene, D gene, clone size, V gene, CDR3 DNA, CDR3 protein. A D gene is named only where the DNA matches it firmly. The listing skips clone size in some rows; elsewhere it reads once, few, many or a size class.

j_gene: TRBJ2-7; d_gene: TRBD1; abundance: .; v_gene: TRBV4-3; CDR3nt: TGCGCCAGCAGCCGCACTGGGACAGGGGGTTTCTACGAGCAGTACTTC; CDR3aa: CASSRTGTGGFYEQYF
j_gene: TRBJ1-6; d_gene: .; abundance: .; v_gene: TRBV9; CDR3nt: TGTGCCAGCAGCGTAGGTCAGGGGCACTCCACATATAATTCACCCCTCCACTTT; CDR3aa: CASSVGQGHSTYNSPLHF
j_gene: TRBJ2-3; d_gene: TRBD2; abundance: .; v_gene: TRBV7-2; CDR3nt: TGTGCCAGCAGCTTAGTGGCTAGCGGAATTAGCACAGATACGCAGTATTTT; CDR3aa: CASSLVASGISTDTQYF
j_gene: TRBJ2-7; d_gene: .; abundance: .; v_gene: TRBV21-1; CDR3nt: TGTGCCAGCAGCAAATGGGGGGACAGGGTCCCTCTGGACTACGAGCAGTACTTC; CDR3aa: CASSKWGDRVPLDYEQYF
j_gene: TRBJ2-3; d_gene: TRBD2; abundance: .; v_gene: TRBV29-1; CDR3nt: TGCAGCGTGGCCAGGTGGGCGGGGGGGGCAGATACGCAGTATTTT; CDR3aa: CSVARWAGGADTQYF
j_gene: TRBJ2-5; d_gene: .; abundance: .; v_gene: TRBV29-1; CDR3nt: TGCAGCGTTGACATAGCAGCAGAGACCCAGTACTTC; CDR3aa: CSVDIAAETQYF
j_gene: TRBJ1-2; d_gene: TRBD1; abundance: .; v_gene: TRBV11-2; CDR3nt: TGTGCCAGCAGCTCGCCGGGACAGGCAACCGGTTGGTATGGCTACACCTTC; CDR3aa: CASSSPGQATGWYGYTF
j_gene: TRBJ2-2; d_gene: .; abundance: .; v_gene: TRBV5-6; CDR3nt: TGTGCCAGCAGCTTGGATGAGAGGGTCACCGGGGAGCTGTTTTTT; CDR3aa: CASSLDERVTGELFF
j_gene: TRBJ1-3; d_gene: .; abundance: once; v_gene: TRBV28; CDR3nt: TGTGCCAGCAGATCCAACAGAAGCTCTGGAAACACCATATATTTT; CDR3aa: CASRSNRSSGNTIYF
j_gene: TRBJ1-2; d_gene: .; abundance: .; v_gene: TRBV28; CDR3nt: TGTGCCAGCAGTTCACAGGGATCCGGCTACACCTTC; CDR3aa: CASSSQGSGYTF
j_gene: TRBJ2-7; d_gene: TRBD1; abundance: .; v_gene: TRBV19; CDR3nt: TGTGCCAGTAGTGAAAACAGGGGGAGCTCCTACGAGCAGTACTTC; CDR3aa: CASSENRGSSYEQYF
j_gene: TRBJ2-5; d_gene: .; abundance: .; v_gene: TRBV7-2; CDR3nt: TGTGCCAGCTCGTGGAGGGGGGGAGTTCAAGAGACCCAGTACTTC; CDR3aa: CASSWRGGVQETQYF
j_gene: TRBJ1-4; d_gene: .; abundance: .; v_gene: TRBV7-9; CDR3nt: TGTGCCAGCAGCTCCGGGGGGAAGGGCCTTAATGAAAAACTGTTTTTT; CDR3aa: CASSSGGKGLNEKLFF
j_gene: TRBJ2-2; d_gene: TRBD2; abundance: .; v_gene: TRBV5-1; CDR3nt: TGCGCCAGCAGCTTGCCAACTAGCGGGGGGGCCGGGGAGCTGTTTTTT; CDR3aa: CASSLPTSGGAGELFF
j_gene: TRBJ2-7; d_gene: .; abundance: .; v_gene: TRBV11-3; CDR3nt: TGTGCCAGCAGCTTAGGGGCAGGGGACGGGTACGAGCAGTACTTC; CDR3aa: CASSLGAGDGYEQYF
j_gene: TRBJ1-4; d_gene: TRBD1; abundance: .; v_gene: TRBV7-8; CDR3nt: TGTGCCAGCAGCGCCTGGACAGGGGTGTTAGAAAAACTGTTTTTT; CDR3aa: CASSAWTGVLEKLFF
j_gene: TRBJ1-2; d_gene: .; abundance: .; v_gene: TRBV5-4; CDR3nt: TGTGCCAGCAGCACCGGGATCCGAGGAGGCTACACCTTC; CDR3aa: CASSTGIRGGYTF
j_gene: TRBJ2-7; d_gene: .; abundance: .; v_gene: TRBV7-8; CDR3nt: TGTGCCAGCAGCTCCTTTCTAGGTTCCTACGAGCAGTACTTC; CDR3aa: CASSSFLGSYEQYF
j_gene: TRBJ2-3; d_gene: .; abundance: .; v_gene: TRBV4-2; CDR3nt: TGTGCCAGCAGCCAAGGGAGTTTCACAGATACGCAGTATTTT; CDR3aa: CASSQGSFTDTQYF
j_gene: TRBJ2-7; d_gene: .; abundance: .; v_gene: TRBV20-1; CDR3nt: TGCAGTGCTAGAGGAGCCTACGAGCAGTACTTC; CDR3aa: CSARGAYEQYF
j_gene: TRBJ1-1; d_gene: TRBD1; abundance: .; v_gene: TRBV5-1; CDR3nt: TGCGCCAGCAGCCTAGGACAGGGGGCAGAAGCTTTCTTT; CDR3aa: CASSLGQGAEAFF
j_gene: TRBJ1-2; d_gene: TRBD1; abundance: .; v_gene: TRBV29-1; CDR3nt: TGCAGCGCCAGATCCGGGACAGGGCCCACCTTC; CDR3aa: CSARSGTGPTF